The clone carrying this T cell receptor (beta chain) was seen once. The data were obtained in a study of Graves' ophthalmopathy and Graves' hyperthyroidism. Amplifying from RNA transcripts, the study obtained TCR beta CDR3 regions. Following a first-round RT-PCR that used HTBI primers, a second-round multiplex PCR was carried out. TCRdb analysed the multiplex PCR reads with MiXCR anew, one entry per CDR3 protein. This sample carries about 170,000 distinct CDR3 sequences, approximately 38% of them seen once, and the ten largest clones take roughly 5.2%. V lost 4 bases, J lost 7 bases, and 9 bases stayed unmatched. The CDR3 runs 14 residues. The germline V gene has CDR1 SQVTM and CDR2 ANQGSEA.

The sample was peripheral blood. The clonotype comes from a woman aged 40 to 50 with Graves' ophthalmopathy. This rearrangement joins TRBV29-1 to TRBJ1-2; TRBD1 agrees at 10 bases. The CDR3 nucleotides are TGCAGCGTTGTCGGGGACAGGGGAGTCCGTGGCTACACCTTC. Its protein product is CSVVGDRGVRGYTF.